These 15 T cell receptor beta chains share one sample of origin, sequenced in a study of PD-1 blockade in mismatch repair-deficient tumors. This table comes from immunoSEQ multiplex PCR, and its TCRdb copy is limited to in-frame clones, with some not included. The table includes tens of thousands of clones, approximately 88% detected once. Material: PBMCs, obtained before pembrolizumab treatment. The receptors here all came from an adult with mismatch repair-deficient cancer.

This chain connects TRBV7-6 to TRBJ2-2; no firm D call. The CDR3 has 14 residues. Deletions cut 4 bases from V and 8 bases from J, with 14 bases between. Germline V gene sequence: CDR1 SGHVS, CDR2 FNYEAQ. DNA for the CDR3: TGTGCCAGCAGCTCATCTGACTCGTCTGGGGAGCTGTTTTTT. It encodes CASSSSDSSGELFF.

The chain is built from TRBV5-1 and TRBJ2-2; 8 positions match TRBD2. Losses at the gene ends were 4 bases for V and 1 base for J; bases not matched to a gene: 6. The CDR3 is made up of 16 amino acids. CDR1 and CDR2 (germline): SGHRS, YFSETQ. CDR3 amino acids: CASSVKLAENTGELFF. The DNA for the CDR3 is TGCGCCAGCAGCGTCAAACTAGCGGAGAACACCGGGGAGCTGTTTTTT.

Turning to this clone: The sample holds other DNA sequences that translate to the same CDR3. The chain links TRBV4-1 to TRBJ2-7; weak D call: TRBD2 (7 bases). Germline CDR1 reads MGHRA; CDR2 reads YSYEKL. CDR3 length: 16 amino acids. Trimming removed 4 bases at V and 3 bases at J, with 19 bases between. As DNA, the CDR3 is TGCGCCAGCAGCCTTACTCTAGGGGGGGGAGGCTACGAGCAGTACTTC. This gives the protein CASSLTLGGGGYEQYF.

The gene calls are TRBV28 and TRBJ2-7; 7 nucleotides line up with TRBD2. The CDR3 runs to 15 residues. Germline V gene lookup returns CDR1 MDHEN and CDR2 SYDVKM. Trimming cost V 2 bases and J 0 bases; bases outside gene matches: 4. CDR3 nucleotide sequence: TGTGCCAGCAGTTTACGGGGGAGGGCCTCCTACGAGCAGTACTTC. Its translation: CASSLRGRASYEQYF.

This clone was observed a few times. V gene TRBV7-3 combines with J gene TRBJ1-2, with D unclear. The ends were cut back, 5 bases at V and 3 bases at J, with 13 bases in the middle. CDR1 is SGHTA, CDR2 FQGTGA, per germline. The CDR3 is 14 residues long. CDR3 in amino acids: CASSPRASHYGYTF. Here the CDR3 DNA reads TGTGCCAGCAGCCCGAGGGCCAGTCACTATGGCTACACCTTC.

This sequence joins TRBV15 and TRBJ1-5, with TRBD1 matching 7 bases. This CDR3 is 16 amino acids long. CDR1 and CDR2 (germline): LNHNV, YYDKDF (reference sequence). Unmatched junction bases numbered 4, after V lost 0 bases and J lost 2 bases. CDR3 sequence (DNA): TGTGCCACCAGCAGAGATCGACAGGGCGGCAATCAGCCCCAGCATTTT. It is translated as CATSRDRQGGNQPQHF.

J is TRBJ2-5 and V is TRBV28, with a tentative D call TRBD2 (7 bases). CDR1 is MDHEN and CDR2 is SYDVKM in the germline V gene. Trimming left V 0 bases short and J 2 bases short, with 16 bases between. The CDR3 has 17 amino acids. The CDR3 spells CASSLWGAGADQETQYF. CDR3 nucleotide sequence: TGTGCCAGCAGTTTATGGGGGGCGGGAGCGGATCAAGAGACCCAGTACTTC.

This clone was recorded once. CDR3 sequence: CATSSPYTGKETQYF. The CDR3 DNA reads as TGTGCCACCAGCAGTCCTTATACAGGGAAGGAGACCCAGTACTTC. The genes are TRBV15 and TRBJ2-5, with a possible D match to TRBD1 (6 bases). The germline V gene has CDR1 LNHNV and CDR2 YYDKDF (reference sequence). The CDR3 has 15 amino acids. The V end lost 3 bases, the J end lost 5 bases, and 16 bases lay between the germline ends.

This clone turned up a few times. The genes are TRBV19 and TRBJ2-7; perhaps TRBD2 as D (6 bases). Germline V lookup: CDR1 LNHDA, CDR2 SQIVND (reference sequence). Trimming removed 6 bases at V and 4 bases at J, with 19 bases between. CDR3 length equals 15 residues. CDR3: CASSLIAAGNYEQYF. In DNA form, the CDR3 reads TGTGCCAGTAGCCTTATTGCGGCGGGGAATTACGAGCAGTACTTC.

This chain connects TRBV30 to TRBJ2-3; 16 bases align to TRBD2. Germline CDR1 GTSNPN, CDR2 SVGIG (reference sequence). V gave up 3 bases and J gave up 7 bases; unmatched junction bases: 4. The CDR3 extends over 15 amino acids. The CDR3 protein is CAWRGLAGGPNTQYF. In nucleotides, the CDR3 is TGTGCCTGGAGGGGACTAGCGGGAGGGCCAAATACGCAGTATTTT.

This chain connects TRBV28 to TRBJ1-2; D call uncertain. V was pared by 6 bases and J by 3 bases, with 8 bases between. Germline loops: CDR1 MDHEN, CDR2 SYDVKM. This CDR3 comprises 12 residues. The CDR3: CASSLQDYGYTF. In DNA form, the CDR3 reads TGTGCCAGCAGCCTTCAGGACTATGGCTACACCTTC.

This chain joins TRBV28 and TRBJ1-4; D gene uncertain. The CDR3 runs to 14 residues. V was clipped by 5 bases and J by 0 bases, with 7 bases between them. CDR1 and CDR2 from the germline V gene are MDHEN and SYDVKM. CDR3: CASSAHSTNEKLFF. CDR3 DNA sequence: TGTGCCAGCAGTGCACATTCAACTAATGAAAAACTGTTTTTT.

The chain employs TRBV11-3 and TRBJ1-1; maybe TRBD1 (5 bases). V lost 5 bases and J 4 bases, leaving 14 bases between the germline ends. The CDR3 sequence is 14 residues long. The V gene's germline CDR1 is SGHNT and CDR2 YENEEA. The CDR3 region is CASSPEFGGTEAFF. The CDR3 DNA sequence: TGTGCCAGCAGCCCCGAATTCGGGGGCACTGAAGCTTTCTTT.

The chain has TRBV29-1 and TRBJ2-7; TRBD1 agrees at 8 bases. Germline CDR1 is SQVTM and CDR2 is ANQGSEA. This CDR3 region has 16 residues. V lost 0 bases to trimming and J lost 7 bases; unmatched junction nucleotides: 14. CDR3: CSVEDQEDRDSSEQYF. In DNA, the CDR3 is TGCAGCGTTGAAGATCAGGAGGACAGGGACTCGAGTGAGCAGTACTTC.

This chain connects TRBV27 to TRBJ2-3, with TRBD2 matching over 8 bases. V lost 5 bases and J lost 3; bases outside the gene matches: 4. This CDR3 contains 14 residues. Germline-derived CDR1 and CDR2 are MNHEY and SMNVEV (reference sequence). CDR3 sequence: CASSGGLATDTQYF. As DNA, the CDR3 is TGTGCCAGCAGTGGCGGACTAGCAACAGATACGCAGTATTTT.